These 24 T cell receptor beta chains share one sample of origin, sequenced in a study of blood T cell repertoires in COVID-19. Produced via immunoSEQ multiplex PCR; TCRdb's table is partial and in-frame only. This sample has approximately 140,000 clones; around 81% occur once, and the top ten carry approximately 2.7%. Sample: peripheral blood. The origin of the receptors is a woman aged 40 to 50 with active or convalescent COVID-19.

The rearrangement uses TRBV6-5 and TRBJ2-3; D not certain. This CDR3 contains 16 residues. Germline assignment: CDR1 MNHEY and CDR2 SVGAGI. V gave up 3 bases and J gave up 5 bases, with 18 bases separating them. CDR3 sequence: CASSYQPDSSVDTQYF. For the CDR3, the DNA is TGTGCCAGCAGTTATCAACCTGACTCGTCCGTAGATACGCAGTATTTT.

The CDR3: CASSSRWERGDRNTQYF. CDR3 nucleotides: TGTGCCAGCAGCTCCCGGTGGGAGCGGGGGGATAGGAATACGCAGTATTTT. This chain joins TRBV13 and TRBJ2-3, with 9 bases fitting TRBD2. The trim removed 4 bases at V and 7 bases at J, leaving 15 bases unmatched. This CDR3 has 17 residues. The germline V gene encodes CDR1 PRHDT and CDR2 FYEKMQ (reference sequence).

V gene TRBV19 combines with J gene TRBJ1-3; D ambiguous. CDR1 is LNHDA and CDR2 is SQIVND in the germline V gene (reference sequence). Trimming removed 3 bases from V and 1 base from J, with 13 bases in between. The CDR3 contains 16 residues. The chain's CDR3 is CASSIELSRSGNTIYF. In DNA form, the CDR3 reads TGTGCCAGTAGTATTGAACTGAGCCGGTCTGGAAACACCATATATTTT.

The genes are TRBV11-2 and TRBJ2-5; a possible D gene is TRBD1 (5 bases). This CDR3 region has 13 residues. V was trimmed by 5 bases and J by 3 bases, leaving 10 bases between them. Germline V gives CDR1 SGHAT, CDR2 FQNNGV. CDR3 sequence (DNA): TGTGCCAGCAGCGCCAGGGTAGAAGAGACCCAGTACTTC. Its translation is CASSARVEETQYF. The whole variable domain, filled in from reference TRBV11-2 and TRBJ2-5, reads EAGVAQSPRYKIIEKRQSVAFWCNPISGHATLYWYQQILGQGPKLLIQFQNNGVVDDSQLPKDRFSAERLKGVDSTLKIQPAKLEDSAVYLCASSARVEETQYFGPGTRLLVL.

Written as DNA, the CDR3 is TGTGCCAGCAGTCCTAGAGGGAATCAGCCCCAGCATTTT. Its translation is CASSPRGNQPQHF. V and J are TRBV27 and TRBJ1-5; D is undetermined. This CDR3 has 13 amino acids. V was clipped by 5 bases and J by 4 bases, with 9 bases between them. In germline, CDR1 is MNHEY, CDR2 SMNVEV (reference sequence).

The chain links TRBV28 to TRBJ1-2, with 8 bases aligning to TRBD1. The CDR3 is 14 residues long. Germline lookup yields CDR1 MDHEN and CDR2 SYDVKM. The junction had 6 bases not matched to a gene; V was cut back by 6 bases and J by 3 bases. The CDR3 protein is CASRILQGDYGYTF. The CDR3, as DNA: TGTGCCAGCAGAATCCTACAGGGGGACTATGGCTACACCTTC.

This chain joins TRBV10-2 and TRBJ1-2; D not resolved. With 7 bases removed from V and 4 bases from J, the gap between germline ends came to 13 bases. The germline gives CDR1 WSHSY, CDR2 SAAADI. The CDR3 has 13 residues. CDR3 protein: CASNEGTGYGYTF. The CDR3 DNA reads as TGCGCCAGCAACGAGGGAACGGGCTATGGCTACACCTTC.

The rearrangement links TRBV7-8 to TRBJ2-5; 10 nucleotides agree with TRBD2. CDR1 SGHVS and CDR2 FQNEAQ come from the germline V gene. There are 21 residues in the CDR3. V trimming: 0 bases; J trimming: 3 bases; junction bases outside the gene matches: 19. The CDR3 region has the DNA TGTGCCAGCAGCTTAGCGCCGGTTCTAGCGGGAGTGCGCGTTAAGGAAGAGACCCAGTACTTC. It codes for CASSLAPVLAGVRVKEETQYF.

The rearrangement joins TRBV4-3 to TRBJ1-2; D perhaps matches TRBD1 (6 bases). Germline V gene data show CDR1 as LGHNA and CDR2 as YSLEER. This CDR3 is built from 15 residues. V was shortened by 0 bases and J by 6 bases, with 14 bases between the two germline ends. The CDR3 DNA is TGCGCCAGCAGCCAAGATTTCGGCAGGGGTGATGGCTACACCTTC. Its translation: CASSQDFGRGDGYTF.

By share, this clone counts as medium-sized (0.01 to 0.1%). The chain is built from TRBV28 and TRBJ1-1; 11 bases are shared with TRBD1. Unmatched junction bases numbered 5, after V lost 6 bases and J lost 8 bases. This CDR3 contains 13 residues. Germline V lookup: CDR1 MDHEN, CDR2 SYDVKM. CDR3 sequence reads: CASSRTGGMEAFF. The CDR3 coding sequence is TGTGCCAGCAGCCGGACAGGGGGCATGGAAGCTTTCTTT.

The J gene is TRBJ2-7, the V gene TRBV18; TRBD2 matches at 9 bases. The CDR3 extends over 14 amino acids. In germline, CDR1 is KGHSH, CDR2 LQKENI. V was pared by 4 bases and J by 6 bases, with 7 bases of the junction left unmatched. The CDR3, as DNA: TGTGCCAGCTCACGGGCCTGGCGGGGGGGCGAGCAGTACTTC. Its protein is CASSRAWRGGEQYF.

This clone was observed a single time. V gene TRBV2 combines with J gene TRBJ1-1; 10 nucleotides line up with TRBD1. Unmatched junction bases numbered 8, after V lost 7 bases and J lost 0 bases. This CDR3 spans 16 amino acids. Germline V gene lookup returns CDR1 SNHLY and CDR2 FYNNEI. CDR3 sequence (DNA): TGTGCCAGCATCAAAGGGACAGGGGCCATGAACACTGAAGCTTTCTTT. Protein product: CASIKGTGAMNTEAFF.

The chain carries TRBV28 and TRBJ2-7; tentative D call: TRBD1 (6 bases). The CDR3 contains 15 residues. The germline V and J ends were trimmed by 4 bases and 3 bases, with 16 bases remaining between them. Germline V gives CDR1 MDHEN, CDR2 SYDVKM. Here the CDR3 reads CASSWGAGVGYEQYF. The DNA of the CDR3 is TGTGCCAGCAGTTGGGGCGCAGGGGTCGGCTACGAGCAGTACTTC.

The chain recombines TRBV24-1 with TRBJ2-7; D gene uncertain. Germline V CDR1 and CDR2: KGHDR, SFDVKD. The CDR3 sequence is 13 residues long. The V and J ends lost 3 bases and 2 bases respectively, with 7 bases between them. Here the CDR3 reads CATSDNSPYEQYF. CDR3 DNA: TGTGCCACCAGTGATAACAGCCCCTACGAGCAGTACTTC.

This clone was detected once. This chain links TRBV7-2 with TRBJ2-7; TRBD1 matches 8 bases. V shed 3 bases and J 4 bases; nucleotides not matched to a gene: 2. The germline CDR1 and CDR2 sequences are SGHTA and FQGNSA. This CDR3 is built from 13 residues. The CDR3: CASSFQGAYEQYF. In DNA form, the CDR3 reads TGTGCCAGCAGCTTCCAGGGGGCGTACGAGCAGTACTTC.

This sequence joins TRBV5-8 and TRBJ1-5; D ambiguous. The germline V gene encodes CDR1 SGHTS and CDR2 YDEGEE. The CDR3 totals 15 residues. The germline V and J ends were trimmed by 6 bases and 0 bases, with 13 bases remaining between them. The CDR3 protein is CASTFDIISNQPQHF. The CDR3 region has the DNA TGTGCCAGCACCTTCGACATCATTAGCAATCAGCCCCAGCATTTT.

J is TRBJ1-3 and V is TRBV19; perhaps TRBD1 as D (5 bases). V was cut by 4 bases and J by 10 bases, with 23 bases left in between. The CDR3 runs 16 residues. Germline V gene lookup returns CDR1 LNHDA and CDR2 SQIVND (reference sequence). CDR3 region: CASSSPTATRRLTIYF. CDR3 DNA sequence: TGTGCCAGTAGTAGTCCGACAGCCACTCGGAGACTTACCATATATTTT.

The chain recombines TRBV7-2 with TRBJ2-1, with TRBD1 identical over 9 bases. Germline values: CDR1 SGHTA, CDR2 FQGNSA. The trim removed 4 bases at V and 7 bases at J, leaving 8 bases unmatched. CDR3 length: 15 amino acids. The CDR3 bases are TGTGCCAGCAGCTCCTCTAAAGACAGGGGGAATGAGCAGTTCTTC. Its protein product is CASSSSKDRGNEQFF.

V and J are TRBV10-2 and TRBJ1-2; 11 nucleotides line up with TRBD1. Germline V lookup: CDR1 WSHSY, CDR2 SAAADI. V gave up 2 bases and J gave up 6 bases; unmatched junction bases: 11. The CDR3 loop spans 17 amino acids. CDR3 region: CASSERVRTGGKNGYTF. As DNA, the CDR3 is TGCGCCAGCAGTGAGAGAGTGAGGACAGGGGGCAAGAATGGCTACACCTTC.

The chain couples TRBV7-2 to TRBJ1-1; tentative D call: TRBD1 (5 bases). V was trimmed by 3 bases and J by 0 bases, leaving 11 bases between them. This CDR3 has 15 residues. The germline V gene encodes CDR1 SGHTA and CDR2 FQGNSA. The CDR3 region has the DNA TGTGCCAGCAGCTTCCGACGGACAATGAACACTGAAGCTTTCTTT. Its protein product is CASSFRRTMNTEAFF.

The chain links TRBV3-1 (or the pseudogene TRBV3-2) to TRBJ1-4; 11 positions match TRBD1. This CDR3 is 16 amino acids long. Unmatched junction bases numbered 11, after V lost 6 bases and J lost 8 bases. Germline CDR1 LGHDT, CDR2 YNNKEL (reference sequence). CDR3 nucleotide sequence: TGTGCCAGCAGAAGGACAGGGGGCGGATTGAGAGAAAAACTGTTTTTT. It encodes CASRRTGGGLREKLFF.

The gene calls are TRBV5-4 and TRBJ1-1, with 11 bases that match TRBD1. Germline-derived CDR1 and CDR2 are SGHNT and YYREEE (reference sequence). CDR3 length: 15 amino acids. The ends lost 0 bases at V and 4 bases at J; junction bases unmatched: 2. CDR3 bases: TGTGCCAGCAGCTTGGGGGGACAGGGGGGCACTGAAGCTTTCTTT. Translating gives CASSLGGQGGTEAFF.

This clone has only a few counts. The gene calls are TRBV5-6 and TRBJ1-5; tentative D call: TRBD1 (6 bases). V lost 3 bases and J lost 7, with 14 bases in between. Looked up from germline, CDR1 is SGHDT and CDR2 is YYEEEE. This CDR3 comprises 14 residues. The CDR3 sequence is CASSSQGERQPQHF. In nucleotides, the CDR3 is TGTGCCAGCAGCTCACAGGGCGAGAGACAGCCCCAGCATTTT.

This clone occurred a few times. This sequence joins TRBV30 and TRBJ1-2, with TRBD1 matching 7 bases. The CDR3 has 15 amino acids. V lost 2 bases and J lost 5; bases outside the gene matches: 11. CDR1 is GTSNPN, CDR2 SVGIG, per germline (reference sequence). CDR3 residues: CAWSHIGTDLYGYTF. DNA of the CDR3: TGTGCCTGGAGTCATATTGGGACAGATTTATATGGCTACACCTTC.